This is a list of T cell receptor beta chains from one sample in a study of OX40 agonist ivuxolimab in advanced cancers. The method was immunoSEQ multiplex PCR; TCRdb's version includes in-frame clones alone and lacks a portion of them. The sample comprises around 53,000 clones, more than 75% of which are singletons, and around 2.3% rests with the top ten. The sequences come from CD4+ or CD8+ T cells sorted from blood, collected in a trial of the OX40 agonist ivuxolimab. All receptors derive from an adult with an advanced solid tumor such as melanoma, head and neck, liver or kidney cancer. The CDR3 runs from the conserved cysteine through the conserved F or W. D genes are given only for firm matches. Clone size is shown for a subset of rows, as once, few, many or a class of expanded clone.

D gene: TRBD2
V gene: TRBV29-1
J gene: TRBJ2-3
clone size: -
CDR3 DNA: TGCAGCGTTGCCCACCTAGCGGCTAGCACAGATACGCAGTATTTT
CDR3 protein: CSVAHLAASTDTQYF

D gene: TRBD1
V gene: TRBV2
J gene: TRBJ1-4
clone size: -
CDR3 DNA: TGTGCCAGCTCCGGACAGGGAAAACTGTTTTTT
CDR3 protein: CASSGQGKLFF

D gene: -
V gene: TRBV5-1
J gene: TRBJ1-2
clone size: few
CDR3 DNA: TGCGCCAGCAGCTTGATCGACCCGTATGGCTACACCTTC
CDR3 protein: CASSLIDPYGYTF

D gene: TRBD2
V gene: TRBV18
J gene: TRBJ2-5
clone size: once
CDR3 DNA: TGTGCCAGCTCACCTAGAGGGACTAGCGGGAGGGCCATGGAGGAGACCCAGTACTTC
CDR3 protein: CASSPRGTSGRAMEETQYF

D gene: -
V gene: TRBV5-4
J gene: TRBJ1-3
clone size: -
CDR3 DNA: TGTGCCAGCAGCCCGGCGGGAAGCTCTGGAAACACCATATATTTT
CDR3 protein: CASSPAGSSGNTIYF

D gene: TRBD1
V gene: TRBV18
J gene: TRBJ1-4
clone size: few
CDR3 DNA: TGTGCCAGCTCACCCCGGACAGGGCCAAATGAAAAACTGTTTTTT
CDR3 protein: CASSPRTGPNEKLFF

D gene: -
V gene: TRBV2
J gene: TRBJ1-3
clone size: once
CDR3 DNA: TGTGCCAGCAGTGAAGAGGGCATCGGGGGAAACACCATATATTTT
CDR3 protein: CASSEEGIGGNTIYF

D gene: TRBD1
V gene: TRBV10-3
J gene: TRBJ2-7
clone size: -
CDR3 DNA: TGTGCCATCAGCCTACAGGGGGGAAACGAGCAGTACTTC
CDR3 protein: CAISLQGGNEQYF

D gene: TRBD2
V gene: TRBV28
J gene: TRBJ2-7
clone size: -
CDR3 DNA: TGTGCCAGCAGTTCCCGGACTAGCGGGAGAGACGAGCAGTACTTC
CDR3 protein: CASSSRTSGRDEQYF

D gene: -
V gene: TRBV7-9
J gene: TRBJ1-5
clone size: -
CDR3 DNA: TGTGCCAGCAGCCTCGACGGAGTCGGCCGCAATCAGCCCCAGCATTTT
CDR3 protein: CASSLDGVGRNQPQHF

D gene: TRBD2
V gene: TRBV10-2
J gene: TRBJ2-3
clone size: -
CDR3 DNA: TGCGCCAGCAGTCGACTAGCGTCGGGAGATACGCAGTATTTT
CDR3 protein: CASSRLASGDTQYF

D gene: -
V gene: TRBV29-1
J gene: TRBJ2-3
clone size: -
CDR3 DNA: TGCAGCGTTTACCAGGGCAAAGGCACAGATACGCAGTATTTT
CDR3 protein: CSVYQGKGTDTQYF

D gene: TRBD1
V gene: TRBV7-2
J gene: TRBJ2-3
clone size: -
CDR3 DNA: TGTGCCAGCAGCATACAGGGGAGCTCAGATACGCAGTATTTT
CDR3 protein: CASSIQGSSDTQYF

D gene: TRBD2
V gene: TRBV5-1
J gene: TRBJ2-1
clone size: -
CDR3 DNA: TGCGCCAGCAGCTTGGTCGTTAGCGGGGGGATCAATGAGCAGTTCTTC
CDR3 protein: CASSLVVSGGINEQFF

D gene: -
V gene: TRBV30
J gene: TRBJ1-3
clone size: -
CDR3 DNA: TGTGCCTGGACCAACCGAGTCGGGGATAGCTCTGGAAACACCATATATTTT
CDR3 protein: CAWTNRVGDSSGNTIYF

D gene: TRBD1
V gene: TRBV15
J gene: TRBJ1-2
clone size: -
CDR3 DNA: TGTGCCACCAGCAGACTTTCTCAGGGGGACCTCGGGGGCTACACCTTC
CDR3 protein: CATSRLSQGDLGGYTF

D gene: -
V gene: TRBV6-5
J gene: TRBJ1-1
clone size: -
CDR3 DNA: TGTGCCAGCAGTTACATCAGCGACAGGAACACTGAAGCTTTCTTT
CDR3 protein: CASSYISDRNTEAFF

D gene: TRBD1
V gene: TRBV5-5
J gene: TRBJ1-3
clone size: -
CDR3 DNA: TGTGCCAGCAGCCCAGGGGGGGTGGCTAGAGGAAACACCATATATTTT
CDR3 protein: CASSPGGVARGNTIYF

D gene: -
V gene: TRBV2
J gene: TRBJ1-2
clone size: -
CDR3 DNA: TGTGCCAGCAGCCCGAACTCGGGGTTAGAGGGCTACACCTTC
CDR3 protein: CASSPNSGLEGYTF

D gene: -
V gene: TRBV9
J gene: TRBJ2-6
clone size: -
CDR3 DNA: TGTGCCAGCAGCGTAGCAGGGTCTGGGGCCAACGTCCTGACTTTC
CDR3 protein: CASSVAGSGANVLTF

D gene: -
V gene: TRBV11-2
J gene: TRBJ1-1
clone size: -
CDR3 DNA: TGTGCCAGCAGCTTAGTGGGGGGAAACACTGAAGCTTTCTTT
CDR3 protein: CASSLVGGNTEAFF

D gene: -
V gene: TRBV29-1
J gene: TRBJ2-7
clone size: -
CDR3 DNA: TGCAGCGTGGGTCTTTACTACGAGCAGTACTTC
CDR3 protein: CSVGLYYEQYF